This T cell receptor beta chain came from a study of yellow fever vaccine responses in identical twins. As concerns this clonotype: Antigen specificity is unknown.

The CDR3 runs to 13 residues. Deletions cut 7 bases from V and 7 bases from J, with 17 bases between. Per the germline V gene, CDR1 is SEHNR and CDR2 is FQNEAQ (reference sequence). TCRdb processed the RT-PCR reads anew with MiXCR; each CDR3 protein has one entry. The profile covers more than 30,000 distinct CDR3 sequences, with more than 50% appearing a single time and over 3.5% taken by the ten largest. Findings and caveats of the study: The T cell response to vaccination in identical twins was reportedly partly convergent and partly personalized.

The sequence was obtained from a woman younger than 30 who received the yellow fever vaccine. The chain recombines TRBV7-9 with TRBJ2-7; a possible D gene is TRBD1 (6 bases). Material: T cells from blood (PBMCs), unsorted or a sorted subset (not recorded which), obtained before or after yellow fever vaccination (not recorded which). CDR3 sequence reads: CASNTDSLGEQYF. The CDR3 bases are TGTGCCAGCAACACGGACAGTTTGGGTGAGCAGTACTTC.